The entry below gives a single T cell receptor (beta chain) sequence along with its context. Its antigen is still unknown. Losses at the gene ends were 1 base for V and 0 bases for J; bases not matched to a gene: 3. This CDR3 is 16 amino acids long. Germline V gene sequence: CDR1 SEHNR, CDR2 FQNEAQ (reference sequence). Among the donors, all were healthy bone marrow donors. Amplification used 60 Vbeta primers and 13 Jbeta primers. Clones were sequenced by immunoSEQ multiplex PCR, and TCRdb holds only the in-frame ones, with some missing. Altogether 170,000 or so clones are present, approximately 88% being singletons, with the ten largest covering about 0.39%. This specimen comes from a study of cytomegalovirus exposure and HLA in healthy donors. Across the whole study: Most genotyped donors, 65% to 90% of around 370, had Caucasian-associated genetic ancestry.

Whole-study results and caveats: Sequence variants that were highly shared formed a cluster that was likely a sequencing artifact. Cytomegalovirus association was listed for 150 or so TCR beta chains.

The chain combines TRBV7-9 with TRBJ2-3; 8 bases align to TRBD2. The sequenced sample consisted of PBMCs. The source is a boy aged 2-9 years in good health and CMV-seronegative. In DNA form, the CDR3 reads TGTGCCAGCAGCTTAGGGTCGGGAGGGAGCACAGATACGCAGTATTTT. Translated: CASSLGSGGSTDTQYF.